Listed here are 31 T cell receptor beta chains from one sample, sequenced in a study of cytomegalovirus exposure and HLA in healthy donors. The protocol was immunoSEQ multiplex PCR, while the TCRdb copy is restricted to in-frame clones and leaves out a portion. The data show 100,000 to 150,000 clones, 85% to 90% seen once. What was sequenced was PBMCs. These receptors all come from a woman aged 18 to 35 in good health and CMV-seronegative.

The gene calls are TRBV4-1 and TRBJ2-7; 7 bases are a match to TRBD1. The CDR3 is 13 amino acids. Germline assignment: CDR1 MGHRA and CDR2 YSYEKL. With 1 base clipped from V and 7 bases from J, the junction kept 4 bases outside the gene matches. The DNA for the CDR3 is TGCGCCAGCAGCCAAGCCCCAGGGGGTGAGCAGTACTTC. Translated, it gives CASSQAPGGEQYF.

The V and J genes are TRBV6-5 and TRBJ2-7, with 7 bases fitting TRBD1. The germline CDR1 and CDR2 sequences are MNHEY and SVGAGI. CDR3 length: 12 residues. Unmatched junction bases numbered 7, after V lost 7 bases and J lost 7 bases. CDR3 in DNA: TGTGCCAGCACGACAGGGTTGGGGGAGCAGTACTTC. Protein product: CASTTGLGEQYF.

The CDR3: CASSYTRGNYGYTF. The CDR3 DNA sequence: TGTGCCAGCAGTTACACTCGGGGGAACTATGGCTACACCTTC. V is TRBV6-5 and J is TRBJ1-2, with a tentative D call TRBD1 (5 bases). Germline CDR1 and CDR2: MNHEY and SVGAGI. The V gene lost 2 bases and the J gene lost 2 bases, with 9 bases spanning the gap. The CDR3 has 14 residues.

The chain combines TRBV15 with TRBJ1-2; maybe TRBD1 (6 bases). This CDR3 is 14 amino acids long. Germline CDR1 LNHNV, CDR2 YYDKDF (reference sequence). The germline V and J ends were trimmed by 5 bases and 7 bases, with 17 bases remaining between them. This chain's CDR3 is CATSSRTEMSGYTF. The CDR3 coding sequence is TGTGCCACCAGCTCGCGGACAGAAATGAGTGGCTACACCTTC. Looking up the rest from reference TRBV15 and TRBJ1-2 gives the full variable domain: DAMVIQNPRYQVTQFGKPVTLSCSQTLNHNVMYWYQQKSSQAPKLLFHYYDKDFNNEADTPDNFQSRRPNTSFCFLDIRSPGLGDTAMYLCATSSRTEMSGYTFGSGTRLTVV.

The V and J genes are TRBV9 and TRBJ2-7; weak D call: TRBD2 (6 bases). Deletions cut 4 bases from V and 6 bases from J, with 14 bases between. CDR3 length: 13 amino acids. Per the germline V gene, CDR1 is SGDLS and CDR2 is YYNGEE. The CDR3: CASSPGGKGEQYF. In DNA, the CDR3 is TGTGCCAGCAGCCCCGGAGGGAAGGGCGAGCAGTACTTC.

The V and J genes are TRBV5-1 and TRBJ1-4, with D possibly matching TRBD1 (5 bases). The germline CDR1 and CDR2 sequences are SGHRS and YFSETQ. The CDR3 contains 15 residues. Trimming took 4 bases from V and 2 from J, leaving 12 bases between them. For the CDR3, the DNA is TGCGCCAGCAGCCGACGCGGGGACACTAATGAAAAACTGTTTTTT. This translates into CASSRRGDTNEKLFF.

The chain employs TRBV19 and TRBJ2-7; 8 bases map to TRBD2. The length of the CDR3 is 15 residues. Germline loops: CDR1 LNHDA, CDR2 SQIVND (reference sequence). V was clipped by 3 bases and J by 2 bases; unmatched bases: 6. In nucleotides, the CDR3 is TGTGCCAGTAGTATCCCTGCGGGAGGAACCTACGAGCAGTACTTC. This translates into CASSIPAGGTYEQYF.

A remark on this clone: The junction departs from the called germline gene at one end, perhaps through a read error. The chain links TRBV9 to TRBJ1-2; 8 positions agree with TRBD1. From germline, CDR1 is SGDLS and CDR2 YYNGEE. CDR3 length equals 13 residues. In DNA form, the CDR3 reads TGTGCCAGCAGCGCAGGGGGCAACTCTGGCTACACCTTC. Its protein product is CASSAGGNSGYTF.

The chain uses TRBV6-5 and TRBJ2-7; D unclear. CDR1 is MNHEY and CDR2 is SVGAGI in the germline V gene. This CDR3 contains 11 residues. The V end was cut by 5 bases, the J end by 6 bases, with 8 bases between. The CDR3 sequence: CASSDTGEQYF. In DNA, the CDR3 is TGTGCCAGCAGTGACACCGGCGAGCAGTACTTC.

The genes are TRBV9 and TRBJ1-5; tentatively, D is TRBD1 (5 bases). CDR3 length equals 14 residues. Germline lookup yields CDR1 SGDLS and CDR2 YYNGEE. Deletions cut 0 bases from V and 1 base from J, with 5 bases between. The CDR3 coding sequence is TGTGCCAGCAGCGTAGGGGGCAGCAATCAGCCCCAGCATTTT. It codes for CASSVGGSNQPQHF.

This clone was counted once. The chain couples TRBV30 to TRBJ2-3; the D is unclear. The CDR3 runs to 13 residues. In germline, CDR1 is GTSNPN, CDR2 SVGIG (reference sequence). The V gene lost 4 bases and the J gene lost 2 bases, with 10 bases spanning the gap. The CDR3 sequence is CAWKIEVTDTQYF. CDR3 sequence (DNA): TGTGCCTGGAAAATTGAGGTCACAGATACGCAGTATTTT.

The J gene is TRBJ1-2, the V gene TRBV6-6; the D is unclear. This CDR3 region has 13 residues. The V gene lost 6 bases and the J gene lost 3 bases, with 11 bases spanning the gap. The germline V gene has CDR1 MNHNY and CDR2 SVGAGI (reference sequence). The CDR3 coding sequence is TGTGCCAGCAGCCCCGACACAGACTATGGCTACACCTTC. Encoded protein: CASSPDTDYGYTF.

The chain recombines TRBV5-4 with TRBJ1-1, with 9 bases aligning to TRBD1. This CDR3 is built from 15 residues. V lost 4 bases to trimming and J lost 0 bases; unmatched junction nucleotides: 4. Germline-derived CDR1 and CDR2 are SGHNT and YYREEE (reference sequence). The CDR3 DNA reads TGTGCCAGCAGCATGACAGGGGGACTGAACACTGAAGCTTTCTTT. Its translation is CASSMTGGLNTEAFF.

The chain couples TRBV30 to TRBJ2-1; D is unresolved. Deletions cut 4 bases from V and 8 bases from J, with 9 bases between. Germline V CDR1 and CDR2: GTSNPN, SVGIG (reference sequence). The CDR3 is 11 amino acids. In DNA form, the CDR3 reads TGTGCCTGGAATCGCGGCTATGAGCAGTTCTTC. Amino acids: CAWNRGYEQFF.

This sequence joins TRBV11-3 and TRBJ2-7; D ambiguous. The CDR3 consists of 15 residues. The germline CDR1 and CDR2 sequences are SGHNT and YENEEA. V lost 1 base to trimming and J lost 0 bases, with 10 bases between them. CDR3 in DNA: TGTGCCAGCAGCTTAGTGGTAGAAAACTCCTACGAGCAGTACTTC. It translates to CASSLVVENSYEQYF.

The J gene is TRBJ2-1, the V gene TRBV7-6, with 11 bases identical to TRBD2. The junction had 4 bases not matched to a gene; V was cut back by 1 base and J by 2 bases. This CDR3 region has 17 residues. The germline gives CDR1 SGHVS, CDR2 FNYEAQ. The CDR3 sequence: CASSLVVAGGTYNEQFF. CDR3 DNA: TGTGCCAGCAGCTTAGTGGTAGCGGGGGGGACCTACAATGAGCAGTTCTTC. The variable domain in full, with the rest retrieved from reference TRBV7-6 and TRBJ2-1, is GAGVSQSPRYKVTKRGQDVALRCDPISGHVSLYWYRQALGQGPEFLTYFNYEAQQDKSGLPNDRFSAERPEGSISTLTIQRTEQRDSAMYRCASSLVVAGGTYNEQFFGPGTRLTVL.

The V and J genes are TRBV2 and TRBJ1-5; 7 bases line up with TRBD1. The CDR3 spans 14 residues. V lost 4 bases to trimming and J lost 6 bases; unmatched junction nucleotides: 6. Germline V gene lookup returns CDR1 SNHLY and CDR2 FYNNEI. The CDR3 here is CASSGQGVGQPQHF. CDR3 bases: TGTGCCAGCAGTGGGCAGGGGGTTGGTCAGCCCCAGCATTTT.

This clone was found once. The chain uses TRBV9 and TRBJ2-5; 14 nucleotides agree with TRBD2. V was clipped by 4 bases and J by 3 bases; unmatched bases: 8. Germline assignment: CDR1 SGDLS and CDR2 YYNGEE. The CDR3 is made up of 17 amino acids. CDR3 amino acids: CASSSRLAGGPEETQYF. CDR3 DNA: TGTGCCAGCAGCTCTCGACTAGCGGGGGGGCCAGAAGAGACCCAGTACTTC.

The chain recombines TRBV7-9 with TRBJ2-2, with D possibly matching TRBD2 (5 bases). V was shortened by 8 bases and J by 1 base, with 8 bases between the two germline ends. The CDR3 sequence is 13 residues long. From germline, CDR1 is SEHNR and CDR2 FQNEAQ (reference sequence). CDR3 sequence: CASRGGNTGELFF. DNA of the CDR3: TGTGCCAGCCGTGGAGGGAACACCGGGGAGCTGTTTTTT.

The rearrangement uses TRBV6-5 and TRBJ1-2; 8 bases agree with TRBD1. CDR1 and CDR2 (germline): MNHEY, SVGAGI. The V segment lost 5 bases and the J segment 3 bases; nucleotides outside the gene matches: 5. The CDR3 length is 14 residues. CDR3 in amino acids: CASSQGTGHYGYTF. The CDR3 region has the DNA TGTGCCAGCAGTCAGGGGACAGGACACTATGGCTACACCTTC.

The chain recombines TRBV7-6 with TRBJ2-3, with TRBD2 as a possible D gene (6 bases). The length of the CDR3 is 19 residues. Germline V gene lookup returns CDR1 SGHVS and CDR2 FNYEAQ. V gave up 2 bases and J gave up 0 bases, with 21 bases separating them. The CDR3 here is CASSLRASEKSFSTDTQYF. The CDR3 bases are TGTGCCAGCAGCTTACGTGCTAGCGAGAAATCTTTTAGCACAGATACGCAGTATTTT.

This chain joins TRBV9 and TRBJ1-1, with D unresolved. V was pared by 4 bases and J by 0 bases, with 7 bases between. The CDR3 spans 13 residues. The germline CDR1 and CDR2 sequences are SGDLS and YYNGEE. The CDR3 is CASSPDLNTEAFF. Written as DNA, the CDR3 is TGTGCCAGCAGCCCGGACTTGAACACTGAAGCTTTCTTT.

V usage is TRBV4-1 and J usage is TRBJ2-1, with 7 bases fitting TRBD2. CDR3 length: 17 residues. J lost 3 bases, V lost 10 bases, and 18 bases had no gene match. Germline values: CDR1 MGHRA, CDR2 YSYEKL. In DNA, the CDR3 is TGCGCCACTACACGGTGGGAGGGCTTAAGGTTCTACAATGAGCAGTTCTTC. It encodes CATTRWEGLRFYNEQFF.

The chain recombines TRBV5-4 with TRBJ2-7; 9 nucleotides match TRBD1. The V gene end was trimmed by 0 bases and the J gene end by 4 bases; junction bases not matched to a gene: 2. Germline CDR1 and CDR2: SGHNT and YYREEE (reference sequence). The length of the CDR3 is 14 residues. The CDR3 loop reads CASSLAGQGYEQYF. CDR3 bases: TGTGCCAGCAGCTTGGCGGGACAGGGTTACGAGCAGTACTTC.

The chain uses TRBV10-3 and TRBJ1-5; D ambiguous. Deletions cut 11 bases from V and 8 bases from J, with 16 bases between. This CDR3 has 12 amino acids. Germline CDR1 and CDR2: ENHRY and SYGVKD. The CDR3 DNA reads as TGTGCCTCGCGGGCGCCGGGTGAGCCCCAGCATTTT. The encoded protein is CASRAPGEPQHF.

The chain couples TRBV27 to TRBJ2-7; 11 bases agree with TRBD1. The CDR3 totals 20 residues. V shed 4 bases, J shed 0 bases, and the junction held 17 bases outside the gene matches. CDR1 and CDR2 from the germline V gene are MNHEY and SMNVEV (reference sequence). This CDR3 reads CASSSSSWDRGVKSSYEQYF. Here the CDR3 DNA reads TGTGCCAGCAGTTCCTCCTCTTGGGACAGGGGGGTTAAAAGCTCCTACGAGCAGTACTTC.

The chain recombines TRBV19 with TRBJ1-5; D not certain. With 3 bases removed from V and 5 bases from J, the gap between germline ends came to 14 bases. The CDR3 is 15 residues long. Germline lookup yields CDR1 LNHDA and CDR2 SQIVND (reference sequence). The CDR3 DNA follows: TGTGCCAGTAGTATTCGGGAGGGAACGGATCAGCCCCAGCATTTT. This translates into CASSIREGTDQPQHF.

The chain recombines TRBV27 with TRBJ2-2, with TRBD1 matching 10 bases. J lost 6 bases, V lost 4 bases, and 8 bases had no gene match. The CDR3 has 16 residues. The germline V gene has CDR1 MNHEY and CDR2 SMNVEV (reference sequence). CDR3 residues: CASSSTTGGWSGELFF. CDR3 coding DNA: TGTGCCAGCAGTTCCACGACAGGGGGCTGGTCCGGGGAGCTGTTTTTT.

V and J are TRBV5-1 and TRBJ1-6, with D possibly TRBD1 on 5 matching bases. V shed 4 bases and J shed 9 bases, with 20 bases lying between them. This CDR3 is built from 16 residues. Germline-derived CDR1 and CDR2 are SGHRS and YFSETQ. Here the CDR3 reads CASSTQRQTLISPLHF. CDR3 nucleotides: TGCGCCAGCAGCACCCAACGACAGACTTTGATTTCACCCCTCCACTTT. Drawing the rest from reference TRBV5-1 and TRBJ1-6, the complete variable domain is KAGVTQTPRYLIKTRGQQVTLSCSPISGHRSVSWYQQTPGQGLQFLFEYFSETQRNKGNFPGRFSGRQFSNSRSEMNVSTLELGDSALYLCASSTQRQTLISPLHFGNGTRLTVT.

The chain uses TRBV28 and TRBJ1-1, with 7 bases fitting TRBD1. Germline CDR1 MDHEN, CDR2 SYDVKM. The V and J ends lost 3 bases and 1 base, in that order; junction bases with no gene match: 5. The CDR3 contains 15 residues. This CDR3 is CASSFWDSRNTEAFF. The CDR3 bases are TGTGCCAGCAGTTTTTGGGACAGTCGGAACACTGAAGCTTTCTTT.

CDR3 protein: CASSLINRVGSTEAFF. The CDR3 nucleotides read TGTGCCAGCAGTTTAATAAACAGGGTAGGGAGCACTGAAGCTTTCTTT. This chain connects TRBV27 to TRBJ1-1, with D perhaps TRBD1 (6 bases). Germline values: CDR1 MNHEY, CDR2 SMNVEV (reference sequence). Trimming took off 2 bases at V and 4 bases at J, with 17 bases between the two ends. The CDR3 has 16 amino acids.